This T cell receptor beta chain originates from a study of vaccination effects on CD4 cells after COVID-19. Turning to this clone: Its specificity is unknown.

Study-wide points: Among infection- and vaccine-induced clones, marked clonal contraction occurred late after vaccination. The study enrolled few convalescent patients and sampled no early post-infection timepoints.

ViraFEST assay sequencing came after antigen-specific CD4+ T cells were expanded with viral peptide pools. The culture ran for approximately nine days before CD4+ T cells were isolated. Vaccine recipients, nucleocapsid antibody negative, had no prior SARS-CoV-2 infection. Only in-frame clones appear in the TCRdb table, and some are missing; sequencing was by immunoSEQ multiplex PCR. The table lists over 55,000 clones, 75% to 85% of them singletons, with about 2.7% in the top ten. V lost 7 bases and J 1 base, leaving 16 bases between the germline ends. Germline CDR1 is LNHDA and CDR2 is SQIVND (reference sequence). The CDR3 totals 15 residues.

This chain joins TRBV19 and TRBJ1-1, with D possibly TRBD1 on 5 matching bases. Source: CD4+ T cells from PBMCs cultured with HCoV-229E spike peptides, taken before COVID-19 vaccination. This receptor was taken from a human donor who received a COVID-19 vaccine. The CDR3 DNA follows: TGTGCCAGTAAGATCTCCGACAGCGGGAACACTGAAGCTTTCTTT. Protein product: CASKISDSGNTEAFF.